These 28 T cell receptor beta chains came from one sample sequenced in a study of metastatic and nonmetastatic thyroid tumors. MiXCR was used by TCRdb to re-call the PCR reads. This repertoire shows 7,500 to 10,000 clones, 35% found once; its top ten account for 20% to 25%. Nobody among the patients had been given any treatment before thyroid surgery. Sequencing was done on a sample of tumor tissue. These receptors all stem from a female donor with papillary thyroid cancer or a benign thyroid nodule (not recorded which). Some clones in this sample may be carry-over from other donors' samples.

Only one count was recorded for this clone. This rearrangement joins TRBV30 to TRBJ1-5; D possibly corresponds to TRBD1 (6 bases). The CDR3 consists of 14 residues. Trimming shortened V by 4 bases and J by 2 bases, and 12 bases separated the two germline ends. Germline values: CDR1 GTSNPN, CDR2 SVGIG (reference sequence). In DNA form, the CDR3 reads TGTGCCTGGAATAGGGGGGGTGGCAATCAGCCCCAGCATTTT. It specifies CAWNRGGGNQPQHF. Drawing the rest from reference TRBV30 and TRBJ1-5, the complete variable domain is SQTIHQWPATLVQPVGSPLSLECTVEGTSNPNLYWYRQAAGRGLQLLFYSVGIGQISSEVPQNLSASRPQDRQFILSSKKLLLSDSGFYLCAWNRGGGNQPQHFGDGTRLSIL.

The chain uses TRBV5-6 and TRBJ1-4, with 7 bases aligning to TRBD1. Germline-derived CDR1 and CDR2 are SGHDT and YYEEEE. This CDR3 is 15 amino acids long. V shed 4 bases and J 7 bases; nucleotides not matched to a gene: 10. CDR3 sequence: CASSLRGRGSEKLFF. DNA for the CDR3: TGTGCCAGCAGCCTCAGGGGCAGGGGGAGTGAAAAACTGTTTTTT.

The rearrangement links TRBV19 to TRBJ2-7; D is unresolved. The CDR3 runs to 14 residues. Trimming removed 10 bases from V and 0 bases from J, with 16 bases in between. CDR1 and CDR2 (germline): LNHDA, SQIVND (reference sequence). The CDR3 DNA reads TGTGCCAATAATCCGACGGTACACTCCTACGAGCAGTACTTC. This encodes CANNPTVHSYEQYF.

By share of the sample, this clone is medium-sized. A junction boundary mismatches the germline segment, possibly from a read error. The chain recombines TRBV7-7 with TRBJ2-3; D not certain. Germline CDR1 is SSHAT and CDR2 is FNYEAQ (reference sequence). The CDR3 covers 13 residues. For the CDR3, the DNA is TGTGCTAGCAGCTTAGCCAACACAGATACGCAGTATTTT. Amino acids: CASSLANTDTQYF.

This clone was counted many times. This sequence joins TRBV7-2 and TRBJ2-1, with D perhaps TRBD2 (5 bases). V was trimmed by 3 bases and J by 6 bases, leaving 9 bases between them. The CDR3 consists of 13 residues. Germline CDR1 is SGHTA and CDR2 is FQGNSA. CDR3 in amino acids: CASSLGRANEQFF. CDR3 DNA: TGTGCCAGCAGCTTGGGGAGAGCCAATGAGCAGTTCTTC.

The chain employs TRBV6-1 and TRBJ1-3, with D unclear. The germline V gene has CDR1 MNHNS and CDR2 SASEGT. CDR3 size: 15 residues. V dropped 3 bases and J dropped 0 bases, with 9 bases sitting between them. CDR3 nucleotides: TGTGCCAGCAGTGAGCCCGGGAACTCTGGAAACACCATATATTTT. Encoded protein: CASSEPGNSGNTIYF.

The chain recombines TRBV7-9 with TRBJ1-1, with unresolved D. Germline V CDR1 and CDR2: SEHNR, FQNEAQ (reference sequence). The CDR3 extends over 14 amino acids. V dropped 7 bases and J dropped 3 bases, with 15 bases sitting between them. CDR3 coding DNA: TGTGCCAGCACGATCAACAGTCGTGACACTGAAGCTTTCTTT. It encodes CASTINSRDTEAFF.

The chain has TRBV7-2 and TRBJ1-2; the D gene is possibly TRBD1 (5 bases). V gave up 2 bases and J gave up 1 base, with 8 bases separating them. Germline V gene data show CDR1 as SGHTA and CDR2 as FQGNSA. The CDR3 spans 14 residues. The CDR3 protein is CASSLTGLNYGYTF. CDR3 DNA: TGTGCCAGCAGCTTAACAGGACTTAACTATGGCTACACCTTC.

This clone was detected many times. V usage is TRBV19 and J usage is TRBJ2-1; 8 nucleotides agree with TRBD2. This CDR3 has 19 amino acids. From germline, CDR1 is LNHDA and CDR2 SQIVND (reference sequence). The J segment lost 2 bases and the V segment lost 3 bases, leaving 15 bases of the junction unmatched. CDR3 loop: CASSMLGGGELAAYNEQFF. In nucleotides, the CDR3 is TGTGCCAGTAGTATGCTCGGGGGAGGCGAACTAGCGGCCTACAATGAGCAGTTCTTC. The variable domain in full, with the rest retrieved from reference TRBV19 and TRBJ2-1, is DGGITQSPKYLFRKEGQNVTLSCEQNLNHDAMYWYRQDPGQGLRLIYYSQIVNDFQKGDIAEGYSVSREKKESFPLTVTSAQKNPTAFYLCASSMLGGGELAAYNEQFFGPGTRLTVL.

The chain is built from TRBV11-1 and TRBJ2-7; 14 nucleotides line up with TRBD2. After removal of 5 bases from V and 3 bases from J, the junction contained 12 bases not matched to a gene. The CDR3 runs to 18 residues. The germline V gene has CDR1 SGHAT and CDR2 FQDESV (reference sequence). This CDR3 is CASSPNEGLAGAHYEQYF. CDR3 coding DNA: TGTGCCAGCAGCCCCAACGAGGGACTAGCGGGAGCGCACTACGAGCAGTACTTC.

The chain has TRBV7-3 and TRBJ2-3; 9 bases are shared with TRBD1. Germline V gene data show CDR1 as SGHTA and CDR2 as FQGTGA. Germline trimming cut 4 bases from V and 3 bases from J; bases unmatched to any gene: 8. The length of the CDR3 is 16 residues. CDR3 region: CASSSAGTGLTDTQYF. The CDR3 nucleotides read TGTGCCAGCAGCTCCGCCGGGACAGGGCTTACAGATACGCAGTATTTT.

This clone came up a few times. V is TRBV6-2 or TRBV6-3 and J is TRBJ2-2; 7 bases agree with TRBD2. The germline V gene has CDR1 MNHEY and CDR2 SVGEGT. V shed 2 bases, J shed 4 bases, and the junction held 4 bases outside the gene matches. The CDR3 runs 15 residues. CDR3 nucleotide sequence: TGTGCCAGCAGTTACACTAGCGCGACCACCGGGGAGCTGTTTTTT. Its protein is CASSYTSATTGELFF.

The CDR3 protein is CASSYSKGQETQYF. The CDR3, as DNA: TGTGCCAGCAGTTACTCGAAAGGGCAAGAGACCCAGTACTTC. The chain couples TRBV6-5 to TRBJ2-5; no clear D. V was shortened by 0 bases and J by 2 bases, with 7 bases between the two germline ends. The CDR3 has 14 residues. Germline V gene sequence: CDR1 MNHEY, CDR2 SVGAGI.

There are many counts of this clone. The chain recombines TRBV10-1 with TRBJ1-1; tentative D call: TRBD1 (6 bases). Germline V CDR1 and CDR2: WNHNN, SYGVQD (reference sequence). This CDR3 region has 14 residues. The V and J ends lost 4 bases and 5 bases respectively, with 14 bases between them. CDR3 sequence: CASSAGGGKTEAFF. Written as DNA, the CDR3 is TGCGCCAGCAGTGCGGGAGGGGGAAAGACTGAAGCTTTCTTT.

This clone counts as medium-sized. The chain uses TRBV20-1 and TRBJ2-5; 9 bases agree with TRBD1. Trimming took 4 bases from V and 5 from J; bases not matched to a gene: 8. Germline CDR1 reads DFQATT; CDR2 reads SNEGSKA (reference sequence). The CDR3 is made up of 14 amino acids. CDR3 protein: CSATPQGAGETQYF. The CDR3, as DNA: TGCAGTGCTACGCCACAGGGGGCCGGGGAGACCCAGTACTTC.

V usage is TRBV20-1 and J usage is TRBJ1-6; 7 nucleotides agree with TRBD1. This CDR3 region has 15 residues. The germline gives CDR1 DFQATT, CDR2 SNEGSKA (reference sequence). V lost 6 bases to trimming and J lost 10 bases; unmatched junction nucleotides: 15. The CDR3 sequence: CSAQKLDRANSPLHF. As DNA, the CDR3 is TGCAGTGCCCAGAAGTTAGACAGGGCAAACTCACCCCTCCACTTT.

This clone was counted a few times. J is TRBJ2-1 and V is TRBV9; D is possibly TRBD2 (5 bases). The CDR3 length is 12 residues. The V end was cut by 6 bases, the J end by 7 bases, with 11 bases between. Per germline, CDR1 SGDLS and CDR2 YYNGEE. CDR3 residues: CASNSLGNEQFF. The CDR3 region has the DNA TGTGCCAGCAACTCACTAGGAAATGAGCAGTTCTTC. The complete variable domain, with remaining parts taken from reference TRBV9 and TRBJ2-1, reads DSGVTQTPKHLITATGQRVTLRCSPRSGDLSVYWYQQSLDQGLQFLIQYYNGEERAKGNILERFSAQQFPDLHSELNLSSLELGDSALYFCASNSLGNEQFFGPGTRLTVL.

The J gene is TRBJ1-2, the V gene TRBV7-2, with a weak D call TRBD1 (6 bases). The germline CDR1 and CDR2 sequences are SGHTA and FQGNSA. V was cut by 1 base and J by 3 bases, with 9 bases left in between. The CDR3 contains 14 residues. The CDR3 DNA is TGTGCCAGCAGCTTAGGACAGGTAGACTATGGCTACACCTTC. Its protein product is CASSLGQVDYGYTF.

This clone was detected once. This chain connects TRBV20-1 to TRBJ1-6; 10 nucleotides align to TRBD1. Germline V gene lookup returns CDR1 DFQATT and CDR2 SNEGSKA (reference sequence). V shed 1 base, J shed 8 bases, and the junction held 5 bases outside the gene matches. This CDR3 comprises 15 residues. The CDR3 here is CSARAGTGDYSPLHF. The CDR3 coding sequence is TGCAGTGCTAGAGCCGGGACAGGGGATTATTCACCCCTCCACTTT.

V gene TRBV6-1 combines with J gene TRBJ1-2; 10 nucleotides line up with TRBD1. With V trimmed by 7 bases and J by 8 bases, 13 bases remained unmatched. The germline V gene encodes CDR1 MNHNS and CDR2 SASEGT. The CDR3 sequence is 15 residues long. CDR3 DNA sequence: TGTGCCAGCAAAAGGGCGGGACAGGGGACTTACGGCTACACCTTC. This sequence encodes CASKRAGQGTYGYTF.

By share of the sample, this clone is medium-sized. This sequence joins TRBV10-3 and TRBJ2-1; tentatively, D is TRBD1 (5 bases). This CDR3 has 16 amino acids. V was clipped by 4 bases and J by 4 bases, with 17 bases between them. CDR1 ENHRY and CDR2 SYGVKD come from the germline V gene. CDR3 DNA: TGTGCCATCAGTGGGGCAGGGTTTGGTGGTTACAATGAGCAGTTCTTC. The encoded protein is CAISGAGFGGYNEQFF.

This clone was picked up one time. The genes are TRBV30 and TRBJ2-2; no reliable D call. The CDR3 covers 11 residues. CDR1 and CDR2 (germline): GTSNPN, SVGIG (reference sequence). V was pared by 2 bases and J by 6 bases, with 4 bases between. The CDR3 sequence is CAWSRPGELFF. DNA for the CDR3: TGTGCCTGGAGTCGACCCGGGGAGCTGTTTTTT.

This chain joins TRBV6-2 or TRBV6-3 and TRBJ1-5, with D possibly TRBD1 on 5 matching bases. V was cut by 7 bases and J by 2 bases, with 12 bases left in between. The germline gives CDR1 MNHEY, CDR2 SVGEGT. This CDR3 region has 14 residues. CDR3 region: CASKTGGRNQPQHF. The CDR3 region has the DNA TGTGCCAGCAAAACCGGGGGACGCAATCAGCCCCAGCATTTT.

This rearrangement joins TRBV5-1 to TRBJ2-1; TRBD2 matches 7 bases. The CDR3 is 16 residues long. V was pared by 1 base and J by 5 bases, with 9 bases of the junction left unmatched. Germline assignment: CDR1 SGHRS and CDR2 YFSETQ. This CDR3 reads CASSLYIWLADNEQFF. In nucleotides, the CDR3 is TGCGCCAGCAGCTTGTATATATGGCTAGCGGACAATGAGCAGTTCTTC.

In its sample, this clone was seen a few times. The CDR3 sequence: CASSEGRTGKNEQFF. The CDR3 DNA reads as TGTGCCAGCAGTGAAGGTAGGACAGGGAAGAATGAGCAGTTCTTC. The chain links TRBV2 to TRBJ2-1; 8 nucleotides agree with TRBD1. Germline V gene data show CDR1 as SNHLY and CDR2 as FYNNEI. The J segment lost 7 bases and the V segment lost 1 base, leaving 6 bases of the junction unmatched. The CDR3 contains 15 residues.

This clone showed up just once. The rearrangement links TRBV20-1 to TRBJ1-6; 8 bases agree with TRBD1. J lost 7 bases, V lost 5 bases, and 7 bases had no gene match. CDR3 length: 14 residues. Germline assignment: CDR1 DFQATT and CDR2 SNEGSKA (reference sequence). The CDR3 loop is CSARIRTGNSPLHF. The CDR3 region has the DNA TGCAGTGCTCGAATAAGGACAGGGAATTCACCCCTCCACTTT.

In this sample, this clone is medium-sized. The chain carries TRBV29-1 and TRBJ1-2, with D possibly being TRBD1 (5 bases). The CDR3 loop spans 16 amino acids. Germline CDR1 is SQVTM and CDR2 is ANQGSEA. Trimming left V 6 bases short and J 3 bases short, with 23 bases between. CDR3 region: CSVWTGGEAPYYGYTF. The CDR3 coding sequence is TGCAGCGTGTGGACGGGAGGGGAAGCCCCCTACTATGGCTACACCTTC.

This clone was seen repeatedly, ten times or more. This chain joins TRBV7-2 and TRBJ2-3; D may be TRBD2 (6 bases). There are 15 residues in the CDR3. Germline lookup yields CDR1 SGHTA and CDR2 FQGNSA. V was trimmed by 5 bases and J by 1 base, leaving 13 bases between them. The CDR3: CASSPGVLRTDTQYF. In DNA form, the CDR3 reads TGTGCCAGCAGCCCGGGGGTCCTCCGCACAGATACGCAGTATTTT.